This record looks at one TCR beta chain sequence and its context. Germline CDR1 reads SGHAT; CDR2 reads FQNNGV. V dropped 6 bases and J dropped 7 bases, with 16 bases sitting between them. The CDR3 spans 14 residues. These data are taken from a study of shared clonotypes between healthy human individuals. Assay: immunoSEQ multiplex PCR; the TCRdb copy retains only in-frame clones and omits some. This table has about 870,000 clones, over 90% appearing once. CD45RO-negative, CCR7-positively selected cells formed the naive CD8 fraction, excluding terminally differentiated effector memory CD45RA+ cells. Sequencing input: naive CD8+ T cells sorted from blood. This chain links TRBV11-2 with TRBJ2-1; D gene uncertain. The origin of this receptor is a man aged 25-45 years in good health. The CDR3 region has the DNA TGTGCCAGCAGACAAGGGTCGTACTGGAATGAGCAGTTCTTC. Its protein product is CASRQGSYWNEQFF.